Sequencing of this T cell receptor beta chain was carried out in a study of blood T cell repertoires in COVID-19. In germline, CDR1 is MDHEN, CDR2 SYDVKM. V lost 10 bases and J lost 4, with 14 bases in between. The CDR3 is 12 residues long. Sequencing was performed with immunoSEQ multiplex PCR; in TCRdb, only in-frame clones are kept and a portion is missing. This sample has about 120,000 clones, with 70% to 80% found just once. This TCR came from a man over 45 with acute or convalescent COVID-19. The sequenced material came from peripheral blood. This chain uses TRBV28 with TRBJ2-7; perhaps TRBD2 as D (6 bases). The CDR3 loop is CAISRGTYEQYF. CDR3 bases: TGTGCCATAAGTCGGGGGACGTACGAGCAGTACTTC.